What follows is one T cell receptor (beta chain) and its context. Its antigen is as yet unknown. This sample includes further DNA sequences coding for the same CDR3. Pooled samples include second doses given at about 4 or 12 weeks. This specimen belongs to a study of T cell responses to AZD1222 COVID-19 vaccine. Study conclusions and caveats: Spike-spanning, vaccine-associated CD4 TCRs were dominant at 160-218 and 743-854. The repertoires were collected only after the peak T cell response.

The repertoire was sequenced with immunoSEQ multiplex PCR; TCRdb's copy has only in-frame clones and lacks some. Of fewer than 130,000 clones in the sample, 70% to 90% were seen once. V lost 0 bases and J lost 2; bases outside the gene matches: 0. Germline V gene lookup returns CDR1 SGHRS and CDR2 YFSETQ. The CDR3 has 15 amino acids. The origin of this receptor is an adult who received the AZD1222 COVID-19 vaccine. Material: peripheral blood, obtained 28 days after the second AZD1222 dose. The chain recombines TRBV5-1 with TRBJ1-3; 9 bases match TRBD1. CDR3 sequence: CASSLGTGAGNTIYF. Written as DNA, the CDR3 is TGCGCCAGCAGCTTGGGGACAGGGGCTGGAAACACCATATATTTT.